The source of this TCR beta chain is a study of control samples from healthy donors and cancer patients. Per the germline V gene, CDR1 is SNHLY and CDR2 is FYNNEI. J lost 5 bases, V lost 3 bases, and 2 bases had no gene match. The CDR3 totals 15 residues. Sequencing used immunoSEQ multiplex PCR; TCRdb keeps in-frame clones, though not all of them. The data contain approximately 100,000 clones, more than 90% of them seen just once; the ten biggest clones take up around 3%. The sequencing sample was made of blood. The chain employs TRBV2 and TRBJ1-4; 11 nucleotides agree with TRBD1. The source is a human donor in good health. The donor label of this sample is uncertain. CDR3 loop: CASSERTGGNEKLFF. The CDR3 bases are TGTGCCAGCAGTGAGAGGACAGGGGGCAATGAAAAACTGTTTTTT.